This T cell receptor (beta chain) was sequenced during a study of blood T cell repertoires in COVID-19. Study at large: The samples span acute and convalescent COVID-19 from the United States, Italy and Spain.

After removal of 5 bases from V and 6 bases from J, the junction contained 12 bases not matched to a gene. Germline assignment: CDR1 SGHNT and CDR2 YENEEA. The CDR3 is made up of 18 amino acids. In the original processing: Reference gene primer amplification gave nucleated cell count estimates. TCRdb's table, derived via immunoSEQ multiplex PCR, lists solely in-frame clones and lacks some. That table gives V, J and clone size, and the DNA gave D and trimming. Here the sample spans about 87,000 clones, about 83% being singletons. The receptor comes from a human donor in a cohort sampled during active COVID-19. The sequenced sample was peripheral blood. The chain links TRBV11-3 to TRBJ2-1; 14 nucleotides match TRBD2. As DNA, the CDR3 is TGTGCCAGCAGCGGAGGTCCAGGACTAGCGGGAGGAGGCAATGAGCAGTTCTTC. It codes for CASSGGPGLAGGGNEQFF.